A selection of T cell receptor beta chains follows, all from one sample in a study of shared clonotypes between healthy human individuals. The repertoire was sequenced with immunoSEQ multiplex PCR; TCRdb's copy has only in-frame clones and lacks some. The sample yields over 2 million clones, 95% seen once. The source material was naive CD4+ T cells sorted from blood. All receptors derive from a man between 18 and 35 years old in good health. Each CDR3 is given with its conserved first and last residue. Each record gives: V gene, D gene, J gene, clone size, CDR3 protein, CDR3 DNA. D genes are given only for firm matches. Size tells how often a clone was seen (once, few, many) or the class of an expanded clone, and some rows leave it out.

v_call: TRBV4-3
d_call: NA
j_call: TRBJ1-2
clone_size: NA
cdr3_aa: CASSQVTGADGYTF
cdr3_nt: TGCGCCAGCAGCCAAGTGACGGGGGCAGATGGCTACACCTTC

v_call: TRBV5-1
d_call: NA
j_call: TRBJ2-6
clone_size: NA
cdr3_aa: CASSPIGGNSGANVLTF
cdr3_nt: TGCGCCAGCAGCCCAATTGGGGGCAACTCTGGGGCCAACGTCCTGACTTTC

v_call: TRBV10-3
d_call: TRBD2
j_call: TRBJ2-1
clone_size: NA
cdr3_aa: CAIRRQGIGASGNNEQFF
cdr3_nt: TGTGCCATCAGAAGACAGGGAATAGGCGCTAGCGGGAACAATGAGCAGTTCTTC

v_call: TRBV6-5
d_call: NA
j_call: TRBJ2-2
clone_size: NA
cdr3_aa: CASKEAGSVSGELFF
cdr3_nt: TGTGCCAGCAAAGAGGCAGGGTCGGTGTCCGGGGAGCTGTTTTTT

v_call: TRBV20-1
d_call: NA
j_call: TRBJ1-3
clone_size: NA
cdr3_aa: CSARARDTIYF
cdr3_nt: TGCAGCGCTAGGGCTAGGGACACCATATATTTT

v_call: TRBV5-3
d_call: NA
j_call: TRBJ1-5
clone_size: NA
cdr3_aa: CARSLYDGNGNQPQHF
cdr3_nt: TGTGCCAGAAGCTTATACGACGGGAATGGCAATCAGCCCCAGCATTTT

v_call: TRBV28
d_call: NA
j_call: TRBJ2-2
clone_size: once
cdr3_aa: CASREGAKELFF
cdr3_nt: TGTGCCAGCAGGGAAGGCGCGAAGGAGCTGTTTTTT

v_call: TRBV6-1
d_call: NA
j_call: TRBJ2-3
clone_size: NA
cdr3_aa: CASSEQGRDTDTQYF
cdr3_nt: TGTGCCAGCAGTGAACAGGGCCGGGACACAGATACGCAGTATTTT

v_call: TRBV2
d_call: TRBD2
j_call: TRBJ2-5
clone_size: NA
cdr3_aa: CASSIQAGPQETQYF
cdr3_nt: TGTGCCAGCAGTATCCAAGCGGGACCGCAAGAGACCCAGTACTTC

v_call: TRBV7-2
d_call: NA
j_call: TRBJ1-6
clone_size: NA
cdr3_aa: CASSSTSYNSPLHF
cdr3_nt: TGTGCCAGCAGCTCGACCTCCTATAATTCACCCCTCCACTTT

v_call: TRBV2
d_call: NA
j_call: TRBJ1-2
clone_size: NA
cdr3_aa: CASSEGTVPNYGYTF
cdr3_nt: TGTGCCAGCAGTGAGGGTACGGTACCTAACTATGGCTACACCTTC

v_call: TRBV2
d_call: NA
j_call: TRBJ1-2
clone_size: once
cdr3_aa: CASSENRPSYGYTF
cdr3_nt: TGTGCCAGCAGTGAGAACAGGCCGAGCTATGGCTACACCTTC

v_call: TRBV7-9
d_call: NA
j_call: TRBJ2-1
clone_size: NA
cdr3_aa: CASSVKTRIGGNEQFF
cdr3_nt: TGTGCCAGCAGCGTTAAGACTAGGATCGGCGGCAATGAGCAGTTCTTC

v_call: TRBV4-1
d_call: NA
j_call: TRBJ1-4
clone_size: NA
cdr3_aa: CASSQLQALNEKLFF
cdr3_nt: TGCGCCAGCAGCCAACTCCAAGCTTTAAACGAAAAACTGTTTTTT

v_call: TRBV28
d_call: NA
j_call: TRBJ2-6
clone_size: NA
cdr3_aa: CASSDPLNGANVLTF
cdr3_nt: TGTGCCAGCTCCGACCCTTTAAACGGGGCCAACGTCCTGACTTTC

v_call: TRBV14
d_call: NA
j_call: TRBJ2-7
clone_size: NA
cdr3_aa: CASSQDRVHPYF
cdr3_nt: TGTGCCAGCAGCCAAGATAGGGTACATCCCTACTTC

v_call: TRBV7-9
d_call: TRBD1
j_call: TRBJ2-7
clone_size: NA
cdr3_aa: CASSSTGGEQYF
cdr3_nt: TGTGCCAGCAGCTCGACAGGGGGCGAGCAGTACTTC

v_call: TRBV2
d_call: TRBD1
j_call: TRBJ1-5
clone_size: NA
cdr3_aa: CASSPTGSFGQPQHF
cdr3_nt: TGTGCCAGCAGCCCGACAGGGAGCTTTGGTCAGCCCCAGCATTTT

v_call: TRBV30
d_call: NA
j_call: TRBJ2-3
clone_size: NA
cdr3_aa: CAWSRDPSSTQYF
cdr3_nt: TGTGCCTGGAGTCGGGATCCCAGTAGTACGCAGTATTTT

v_call: TRBV11-2
d_call: NA
j_call: TRBJ2-7
clone_size: NA
cdr3_aa: CASSLDPLGEQYF
cdr3_nt: TGTGCCAGCAGCTTAGACCCCCTGGGGGAGCAGTACTTC

v_call: TRBV4-3
d_call: NA
j_call: TRBJ1-3
clone_size: many
cdr3_aa: CASSQARAAGNTIYF
cdr3_nt: TGCGCCAGCAGCCAAGCCAGGGCAGCTGGAAACACCATATATTTT

v_call: TRBV7-2
d_call: NA
j_call: TRBJ2-3
clone_size: NA
cdr3_aa: CASSSPPRDTQYF
cdr3_nt: TGTGCCAGCAGCTCACCCCCACGGGATACGCAGTATTTT

v_call: TRBV5-1
d_call: NA
j_call: TRBJ1-1
clone_size: NA
cdr3_aa: CASSLVEVTEAFF
cdr3_nt: TGCGCCAGCAGCTTGGTGGAGGTCACTGAAGCTTTCTTT